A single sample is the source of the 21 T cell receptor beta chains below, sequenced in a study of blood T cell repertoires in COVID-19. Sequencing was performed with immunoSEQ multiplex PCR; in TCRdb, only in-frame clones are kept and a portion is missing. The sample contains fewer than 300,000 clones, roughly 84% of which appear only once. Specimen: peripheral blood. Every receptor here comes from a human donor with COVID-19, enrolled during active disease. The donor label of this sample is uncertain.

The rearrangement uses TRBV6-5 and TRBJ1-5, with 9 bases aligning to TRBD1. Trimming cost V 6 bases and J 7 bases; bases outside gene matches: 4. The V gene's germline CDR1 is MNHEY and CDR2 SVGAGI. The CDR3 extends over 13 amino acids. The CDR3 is CASSDRGWQPQHF. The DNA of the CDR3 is TGTGCCAGCAGCGACAGGGGGTGGCAGCCCCAGCATTTT.

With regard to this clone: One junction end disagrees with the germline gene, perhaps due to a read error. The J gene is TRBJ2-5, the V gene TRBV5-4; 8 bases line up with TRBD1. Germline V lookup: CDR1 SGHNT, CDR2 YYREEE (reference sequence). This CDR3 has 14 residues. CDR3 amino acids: CASSFAGGRLVVDF. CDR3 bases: TGTGCCAGCAGCTTCGCAGGGGGCCGTTTGGTGGTTGACTTC.

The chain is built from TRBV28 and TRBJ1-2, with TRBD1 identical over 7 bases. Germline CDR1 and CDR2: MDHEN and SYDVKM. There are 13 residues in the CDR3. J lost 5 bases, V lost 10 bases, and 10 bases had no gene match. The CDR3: CATRDSFGYGYTF. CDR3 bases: TGTGCCACCAGGGACAGCTTCGGGTATGGCTACACCTTC.

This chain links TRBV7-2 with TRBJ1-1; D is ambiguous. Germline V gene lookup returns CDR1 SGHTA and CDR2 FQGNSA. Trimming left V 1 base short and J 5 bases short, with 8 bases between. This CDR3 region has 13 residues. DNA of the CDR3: TGTGCCAGCAGCTTAGGGAGGGCGACTGAAGCTTTCTTT. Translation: CASSLGRATEAFF.

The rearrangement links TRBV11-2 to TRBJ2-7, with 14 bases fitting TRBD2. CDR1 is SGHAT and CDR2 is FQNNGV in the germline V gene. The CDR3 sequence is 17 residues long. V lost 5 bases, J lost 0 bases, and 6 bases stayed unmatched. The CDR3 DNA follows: TGTGCCAGCAGCGCCGGACTAGCGGGAGGAATCTCCTACGAGCAGTACTTC. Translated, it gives CASSAGLAGGISYEQYF. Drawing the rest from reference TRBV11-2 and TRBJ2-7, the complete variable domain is EAGVAQSPRYKIIEKRQSVAFWCNPISGHATLYWYQQILGQGPKLLIQFQNNGVVDDSQLPKDRFSAERLKGVDSTLKIQPAKLEDSAVYLCASSAGLAGGISYEQYFGPGTRLTVT.

The CDR3 sequence is CASGLLTAVNTEAFF. The DNA of the CDR3 is TGTGCCAGCGGACTTTTGACGGCGGTGAACACTGAAGCTTTCTTT. J is TRBJ1-1 and V is TRBV6-5, with D unclear. Germline V gives CDR1 MNHEY, CDR2 SVGAGI. The CDR3 is 15 residues long. Trimming stripped 8 bases from V and 0 bases from J, with 16 bases between.

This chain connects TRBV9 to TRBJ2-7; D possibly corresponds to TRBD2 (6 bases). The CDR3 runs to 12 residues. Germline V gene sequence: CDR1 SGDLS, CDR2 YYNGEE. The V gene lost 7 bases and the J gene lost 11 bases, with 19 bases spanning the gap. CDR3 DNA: TGTGCCAGCGGCACTAGGGGAGGTTGGAAGTACTTC. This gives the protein CASGTRGGWKYF.

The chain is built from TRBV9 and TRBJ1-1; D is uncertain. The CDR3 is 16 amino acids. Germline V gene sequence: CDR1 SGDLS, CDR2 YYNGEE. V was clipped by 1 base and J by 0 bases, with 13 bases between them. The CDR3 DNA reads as TGTGCCAGCAGCGTAAGCTGGAGGATCCTGAACACTGAAGCTTTCTTT. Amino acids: CASSVSWRILNTEAFF. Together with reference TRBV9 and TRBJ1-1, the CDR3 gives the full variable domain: DSGVTQTPKHLITATGQRVTLRCSPRSGDLSVYWYQQSLDQGLQFLIQYYNGEERAKGNILERFSAQQFPDLHSELNLSSLELGDSALYFCASSVSWRILNTEAFFGQGTRLTVV.

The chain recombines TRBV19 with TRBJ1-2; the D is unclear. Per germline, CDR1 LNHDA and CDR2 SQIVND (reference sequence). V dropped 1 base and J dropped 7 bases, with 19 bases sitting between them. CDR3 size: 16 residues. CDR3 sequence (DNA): TGTGCCAGTAGTATAGGGGCAGGCACGGCTATGGGTGGCTACACCTTC. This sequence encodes CASSIGAGTAMGGYTF.

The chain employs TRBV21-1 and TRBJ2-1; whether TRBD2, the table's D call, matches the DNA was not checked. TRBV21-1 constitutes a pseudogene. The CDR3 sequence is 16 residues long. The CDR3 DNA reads TGTGCCAGCAGCAAAGAAAAGGATGGGGGGTACAATGAGCAGTTCTTC. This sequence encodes CASSKEKDGGYNEQFF.

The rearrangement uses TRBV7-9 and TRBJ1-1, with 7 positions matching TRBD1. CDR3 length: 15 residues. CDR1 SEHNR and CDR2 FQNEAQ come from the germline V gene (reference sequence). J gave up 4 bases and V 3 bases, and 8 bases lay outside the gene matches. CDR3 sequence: CASSFRGGMGTEAFF. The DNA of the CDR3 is TGTGCCAGCAGCTTTAGAGGGGGCATGGGCACTGAAGCTTTCTTT.

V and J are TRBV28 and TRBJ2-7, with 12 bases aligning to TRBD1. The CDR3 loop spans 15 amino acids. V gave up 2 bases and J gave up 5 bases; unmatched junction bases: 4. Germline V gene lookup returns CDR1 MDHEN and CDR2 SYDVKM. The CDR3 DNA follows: TGTGCCAGCAGTTTAGGGGACAGGGGGCCCCACGAGCAGTACTTC. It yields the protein CASSLGDRGPHEQYF.

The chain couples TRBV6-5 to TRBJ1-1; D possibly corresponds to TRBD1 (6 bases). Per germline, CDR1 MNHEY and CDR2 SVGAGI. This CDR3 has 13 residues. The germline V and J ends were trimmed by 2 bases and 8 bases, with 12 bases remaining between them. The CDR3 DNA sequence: TGTGCCAGCAGTTACGGTACCGACAGGGAAGCTTTCTTT. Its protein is CASSYGTDREAFF.

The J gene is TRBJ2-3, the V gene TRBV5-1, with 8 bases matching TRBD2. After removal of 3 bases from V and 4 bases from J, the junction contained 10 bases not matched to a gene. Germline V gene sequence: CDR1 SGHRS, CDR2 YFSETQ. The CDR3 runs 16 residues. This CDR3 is CASSSGGLGEADTQYF. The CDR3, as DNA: TGCGCCAGCAGCTCGGGGGGACTAGGGGAAGCAGATACGCAGTATTTT.

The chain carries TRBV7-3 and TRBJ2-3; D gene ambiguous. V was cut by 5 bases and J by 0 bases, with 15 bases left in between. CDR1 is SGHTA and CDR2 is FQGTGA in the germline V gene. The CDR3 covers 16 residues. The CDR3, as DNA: TGTGCCAGCAGCCCTAGACTCGCCATAAGCACAGATACGCAGTATTTT. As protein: CASSPRLAISTDTQYF.

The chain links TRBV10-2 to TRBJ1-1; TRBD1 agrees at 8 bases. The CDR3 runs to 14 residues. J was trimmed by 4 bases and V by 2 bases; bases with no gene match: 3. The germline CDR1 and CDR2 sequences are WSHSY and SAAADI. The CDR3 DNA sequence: TGCGCCAGCAGTGAGCAGGGGGCGATCACTGAAGCTTTCTTT. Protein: CASSEQGAITEAFF.

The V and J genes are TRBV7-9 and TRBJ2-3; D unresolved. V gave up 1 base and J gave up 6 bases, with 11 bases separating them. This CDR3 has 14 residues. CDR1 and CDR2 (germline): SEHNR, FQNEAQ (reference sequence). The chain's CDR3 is CASSLGGPMDTQYF. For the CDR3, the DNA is TGTGCCAGCAGCTTAGGTGGCCCCATGGATACGCAGTATTTT.

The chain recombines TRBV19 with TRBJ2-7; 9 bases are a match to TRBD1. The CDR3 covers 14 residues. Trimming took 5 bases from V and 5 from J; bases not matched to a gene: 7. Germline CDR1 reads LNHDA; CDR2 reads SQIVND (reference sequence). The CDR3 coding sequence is TGTGCCAGTAGTGTCCGAGGGACAGGGAACGAGCAGTACTTC. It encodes CASSVRGTGNEQYF.

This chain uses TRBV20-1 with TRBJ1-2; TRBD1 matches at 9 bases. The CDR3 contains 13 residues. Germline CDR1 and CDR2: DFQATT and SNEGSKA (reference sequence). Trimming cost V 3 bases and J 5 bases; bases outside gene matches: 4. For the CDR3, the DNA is TGCAGTGCTAGTAGGACAGGGGAGTATGGCTACACCTTC. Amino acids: CSASRTGEYGYTF.

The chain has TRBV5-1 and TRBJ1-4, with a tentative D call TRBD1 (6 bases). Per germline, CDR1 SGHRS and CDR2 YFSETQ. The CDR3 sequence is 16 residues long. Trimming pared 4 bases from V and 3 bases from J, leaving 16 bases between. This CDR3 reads CASSPWVDSSNEKLFF. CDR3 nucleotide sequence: TGCGCCAGCAGCCCCTGGGTGGACAGCTCTAATGAAAAACTGTTTTTT. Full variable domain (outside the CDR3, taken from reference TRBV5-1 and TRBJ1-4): KAGVTQTPRYLIKTRGQQVTLSCSPISGHRSVSWYQQTPGQGLQFLFEYFSETQRNKGNFPGRFSGRQFSNSRSEMNVSTLELGDSALYLCASSPWVDSSNEKLFFGSGTQLSVL.

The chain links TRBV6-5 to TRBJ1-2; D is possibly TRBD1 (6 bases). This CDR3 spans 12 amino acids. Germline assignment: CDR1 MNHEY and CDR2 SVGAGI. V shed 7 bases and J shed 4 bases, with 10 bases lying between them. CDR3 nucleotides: TGTGCCAGCACCGACAGGATCTATGGCTACACCTTC. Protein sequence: CASTDRIYGYTF.